Listed below are T cell receptor beta chains from one sample, sequenced in a study of shared clonotypes between healthy human individuals. Generated by immunoSEQ multiplex PCR, the TCRdb table keeps only in-frame clones and is missing some. The table has 700,000 to 950,000 clones, about 97% seen once. Material for sequencing was naive CD8+ T cells sorted from blood. The receptor set was obtained from a man aged 25-40 years in good health. CDR3s include the opening cysteine and the closing phenylalanine or tryptophan. The order of the fields is D gene, V gene, J gene, CDR3 protein. D genes are given only for firm matches.

>NA|TRBV7-2|TRBJ2-1
CASSPDRYNEQFF
>NA|TRBV27|TRBJ2-1
CASRRGNEQFF
>NA|TRBV4-1|TRBJ2-1
CASSQELTSYNEQFF
>TRBD1|TRBV19|TRBJ2-3
CASSIDPTGLGTDTQYF
>NA|TRBV6-5|TRBJ1-5
CASSYSMGLPQHF
>NA|TRBV6-1|TRBJ2-7
CASRDSLYEQYF
>NA|TRBV27|TRBJ1-4
CASSLLGDNEKLFF
>NA|TRBV6-1|TRBJ2-7
CASAQGHEQYF
>TRBD1|TRBV9|TRBJ2-2
CASSVEGAAGELFF
>TRBD1|TRBV7-9|TRBJ2-6
CASSLGDRGTLSGANVLTF
>NA|TRBV27|TRBJ2-1
CASSPPLGPRDEQFF
>NA|TRBV2|TRBJ1-4
CASSEEGAPNEKLFF
>TRBD2|TRBV6-5|TRBJ2-7
CASSSGSFNEQYF
>NA|TRBV28|TRBJ2-7
CATQGGDGYEQYF
>NA|TRBV28|TRBJ1-2
CASSLVTTGHGYTF
>NA|TRBV7-9|TRBJ2-1
CASSSFPGEQFF
>NA|TRBV15|TRBJ2-7
CATSSFSGVEQYF
>NA|TRBV5-1|TRBJ1-1
CASSLGLENTEAFF
>NA|TRBV10-3|TRBJ2-7
CAISEFTSSGSYEQYF
>TRBD2|TRBV4-1|TRBJ2-7
CASSQEAGGDYEQYF
>TRBD2|TRBV5-4|TRBJ2-7
CASSPGLAGEQYF
>NA|TRBV7-9|TRBJ1-1
CASSLDRIGAFF
>NA|TRBV7-6|TRBJ2-3
CASSLAWGSTDTQYF
>TRBD1|TRBV4-1|TRBJ1-5
CASSQPGQGIRPQHF
>NA|TRBV29-1|TRBJ1-1
CSVDRQSGTEAFF
>TRBD1|TRBV27|TRBJ1-2
CASNEAGTGYGYTF
>NA|TRBV27|TRBJ1-2
CASSPTRGSNGYTF
>NA|TRBV25-1|TRBJ1-1
CASSESGLGRTEAFF
>NA|TRBV27|TRBJ2-2
CASSPTSYENTGELFF
>TRBD1|TRBV28|TRBJ2-4
CASSPTGVKNIQYF
>TRBD1|TRBV5-1|TRBJ2-7
CASSLSGTGSHEQYF
>NA|TRBV14|TRBJ1-3
CASSGWRGSGNTIYF
>TRBD2|TRBV18|TRBJ2-7
CASSPGILTSGKLTYEQYF
>NA|TRBV19|TRBJ1-5
CASSIAVSQQPQHF
>NA|TRBV28|TRBJ2-7
CASSPGAPSYEQYF
>NA|TRBV7-8|TRBJ1-5
CASSLVGNSNQPQHF
>NA|TRBV11-2|TRBJ2-3
CASSLGTATSTDTQYF
>TRBD1|TRBV27|TRBJ2-7
CASSFTRTGKYEQYF
>TRBD1|TRBV9|TRBJ2-7
CASSVGVGQGYEQYF
>TRBD1|TRBV2|TRBJ1-3
CASSGTDGNTIYF
>TRBD1|TRBV5-4|TRBJ1-1
CASTTDRGRTEAFF
>TRBD1|TRBV27|TRBJ1-2
CASRGQGAGYTF
>NA|TRBV19|TRBJ2-2
CASSIARGGNTGELFF
>NA|TRBV7-2|TRBJ2-1
CASSVDRGFNEQFF
>NA|TRBV11-3|TRBJ1-1
CASSFGSQGAFF
>NA|TRBV6-6|TRBJ2-1
CASSQPATEQFF
>NA|TRBV5-1|TRBJ2-6
CASSSPGGSGANVLTF
>TRBD2|TRBV7-7|TRBJ2-1
CASSLAGTSGSYNEQFF
>TRBD2|TRBV28|TRBJ2-7
CASTGGLAAPYEQYF
>NA|TRBV28|TRBJ1-5
CASVRSAFNQPQHF
>NA|TRBV30|TRBJ2-7
CAWSVRGIKSEQYF